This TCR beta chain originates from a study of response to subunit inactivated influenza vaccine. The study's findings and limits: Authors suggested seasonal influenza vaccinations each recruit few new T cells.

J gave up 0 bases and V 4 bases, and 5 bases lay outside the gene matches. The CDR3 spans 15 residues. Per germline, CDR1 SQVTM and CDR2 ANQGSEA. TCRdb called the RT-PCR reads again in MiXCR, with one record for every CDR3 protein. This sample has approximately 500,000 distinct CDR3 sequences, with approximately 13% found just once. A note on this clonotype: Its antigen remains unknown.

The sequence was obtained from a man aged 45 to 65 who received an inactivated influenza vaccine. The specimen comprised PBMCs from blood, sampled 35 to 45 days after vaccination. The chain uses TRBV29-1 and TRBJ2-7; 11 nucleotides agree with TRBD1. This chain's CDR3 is CSVVGGTGGSYEQYF. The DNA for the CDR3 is TGCAGCGTTGTAGGAGGGACAGGGGGCTCCTACGAGCAGTACTTC.